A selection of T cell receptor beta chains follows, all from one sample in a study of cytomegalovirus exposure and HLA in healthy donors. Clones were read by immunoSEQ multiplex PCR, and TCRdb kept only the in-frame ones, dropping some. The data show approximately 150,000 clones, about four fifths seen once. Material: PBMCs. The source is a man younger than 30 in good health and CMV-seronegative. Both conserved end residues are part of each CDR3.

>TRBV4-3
CASSMGGTGRYEQYF
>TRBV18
CASSGTISNQPQHF
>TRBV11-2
CASSYTSSYNEQFF
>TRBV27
CASSLSRSGYEQYF
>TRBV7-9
CASSDGGVDASGNTIYF
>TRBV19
CASSRGQGQSYEQYF
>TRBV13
CASSLRGGDTQYF
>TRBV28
CASSFSGTGIGNTIYF
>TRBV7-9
CASSIAASSGAYNEQFF
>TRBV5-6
CASSLVGIALIPYEQYF
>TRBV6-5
CASTSGGILDGYTF
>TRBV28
CASSHWREGRNEQYF
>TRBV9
CASSGRETDTQYF
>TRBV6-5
CASSYAQAAEAFF
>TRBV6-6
CASSYEGGTYEQYF
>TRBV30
CAWSPHPGQKNYGYTF
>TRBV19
CASSMVGGDLIYEQYF
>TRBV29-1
CSVEEQGDYGYTF
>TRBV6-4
CASSRFVSYNEQFF
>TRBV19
CASSIAGTMNTEAFF
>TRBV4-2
CASSQGSSLVVTYNEQFF
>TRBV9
CASSGDREANEKLFF
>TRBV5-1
CASSSQGTSAGELFF
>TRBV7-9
CASSLGQLNTEAFF
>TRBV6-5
CASSYSTAGNGNEQYF
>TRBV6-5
CASGAASYEQYF
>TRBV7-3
CASSLSSGRAFEQYF
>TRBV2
CASSVGQGGQPQHF
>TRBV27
CASSFPREQYF
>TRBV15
CATSRVTVSYEQYF
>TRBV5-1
CASSPDDRGLGFF
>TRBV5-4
CASSERGLAGGSLGIQYF
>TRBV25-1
CASSERPQGANTGELFF
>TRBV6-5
CASSPRQNTYEQYF
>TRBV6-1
CASSEDGAGDYGYTF
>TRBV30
CAWRLAASTDTQYF
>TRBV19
CASSIDSDDNSPLHF
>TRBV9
CASSVGGQRGEQFF
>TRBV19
CASRRTGSPDTQYF
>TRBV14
CASSPTGPTGEQYF
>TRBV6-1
CASSETGSYEQYF
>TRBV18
CASSPSAGGTDTQYF
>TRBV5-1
CASSLRAGGPSYNEQFF
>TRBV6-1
CASSEKGALYNEQFF
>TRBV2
CASSGSGYEQFF
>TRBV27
CASSLRAAFSNQPQHF
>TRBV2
CASSEMQALVGDTQYF
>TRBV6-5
CASSYSAGVSYEQYF
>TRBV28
CASSLLTGGWETQYF
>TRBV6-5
CASRQGQGHGYTF
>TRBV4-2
CASSQDFRGNQPQHF